What follows is one TCR beta chain and its context. The record originates from a study of blood T cells in healthy people across ages. Alongside a J-beta primer mix, a sample-barcoded 5' primer served in a second PCR lasting roughly 7 to 12 cycles. MiXCR, applied by TCRdb to the 5' RACE reads, yields one record per CDR3 protein. The data hold 1.5 million to 2 million distinct CDR3 sequences, with 28% observed a single time. The V gene end was trimmed by 7 bases and the J gene end by 4 bases; junction bases not matched to a gene: 8. The CDR3 is 14 residues long. Germline-derived CDR1 and CDR2 are MDHEN and SYDVKM.

This sequence joins TRBV28 and TRBJ2-7; 9 positions agree with TRBD1. The sequenced material came from blood. This receptor was identified in a woman aged 25 to 39 in good health. The CDR3 DNA follows: TGTGCCAGCATCCGGTGGACAGGGGCTTACGAGCAGTACTTC. Translated, it gives CASIRWTGAYEQYF.